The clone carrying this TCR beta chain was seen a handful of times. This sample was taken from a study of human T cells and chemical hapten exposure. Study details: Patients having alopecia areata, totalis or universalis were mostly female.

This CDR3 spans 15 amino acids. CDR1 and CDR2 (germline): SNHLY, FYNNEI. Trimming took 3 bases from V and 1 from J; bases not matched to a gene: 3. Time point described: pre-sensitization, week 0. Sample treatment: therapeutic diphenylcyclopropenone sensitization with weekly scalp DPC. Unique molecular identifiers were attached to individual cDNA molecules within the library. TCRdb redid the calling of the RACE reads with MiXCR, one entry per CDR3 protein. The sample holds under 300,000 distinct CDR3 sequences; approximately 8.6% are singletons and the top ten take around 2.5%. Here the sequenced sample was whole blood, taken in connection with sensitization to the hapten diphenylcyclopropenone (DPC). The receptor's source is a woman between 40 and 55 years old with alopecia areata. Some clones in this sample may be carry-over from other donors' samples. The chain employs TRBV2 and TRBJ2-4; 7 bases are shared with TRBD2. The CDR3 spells CASSDLLAAKNIQYF. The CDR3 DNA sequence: TGTGCCAGCAGTGATTTACTAGCGGCCAAAAACATTCAGTACTTC.